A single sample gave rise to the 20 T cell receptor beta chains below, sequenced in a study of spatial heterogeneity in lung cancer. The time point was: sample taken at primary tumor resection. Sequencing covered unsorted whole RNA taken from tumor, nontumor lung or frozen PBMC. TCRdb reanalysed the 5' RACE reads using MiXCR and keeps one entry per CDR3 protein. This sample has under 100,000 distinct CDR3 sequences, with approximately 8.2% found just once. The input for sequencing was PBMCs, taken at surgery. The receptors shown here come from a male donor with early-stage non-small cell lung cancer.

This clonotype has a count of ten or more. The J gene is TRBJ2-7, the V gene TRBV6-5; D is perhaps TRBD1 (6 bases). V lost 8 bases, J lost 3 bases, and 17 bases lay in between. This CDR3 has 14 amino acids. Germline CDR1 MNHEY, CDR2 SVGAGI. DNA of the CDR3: TGTGCCAGCTCGCCAGGGACAAGCATCTACGAGCAGTACTTC. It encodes CASSPGTSIYEQYF.

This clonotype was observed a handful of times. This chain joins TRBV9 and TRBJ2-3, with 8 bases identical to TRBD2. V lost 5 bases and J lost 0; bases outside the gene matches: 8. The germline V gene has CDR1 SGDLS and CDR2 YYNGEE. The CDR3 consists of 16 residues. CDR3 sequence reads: CASSVSSGRSTDTQYF. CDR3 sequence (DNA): TGTGCCAGCAGTGTCTCTAGCGGGCGAAGCACAGATACGCAGTATTTT.

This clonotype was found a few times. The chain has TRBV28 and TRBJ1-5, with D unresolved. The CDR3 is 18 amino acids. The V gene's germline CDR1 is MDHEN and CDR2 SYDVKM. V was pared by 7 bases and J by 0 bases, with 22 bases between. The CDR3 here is CASTRPARVGNSNQPQHF. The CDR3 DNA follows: TGTGCCAGCACCCGCCCCGCCCGTGTAGGGAATAGCAATCAGCCCCAGCATTTT.

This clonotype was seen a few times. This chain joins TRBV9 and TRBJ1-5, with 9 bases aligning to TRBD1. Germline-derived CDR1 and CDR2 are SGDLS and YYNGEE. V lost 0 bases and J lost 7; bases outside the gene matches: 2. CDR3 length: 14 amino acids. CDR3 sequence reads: CASSVGQGVQPQHF. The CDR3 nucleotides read TGTGCCAGCAGCGTAGGACAGGGGGTCCAGCCCCAGCATTTT.

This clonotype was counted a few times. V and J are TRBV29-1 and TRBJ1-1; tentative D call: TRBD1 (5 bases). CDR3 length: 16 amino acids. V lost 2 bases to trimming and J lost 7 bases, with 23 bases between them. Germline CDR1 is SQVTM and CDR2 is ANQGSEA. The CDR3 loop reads CSVEIQKAGKWFEAFF. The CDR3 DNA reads TGCAGCGTTGAAATCCAAAAAGCAGGGAAGTGGTTTGAAGCTTTCTTT.

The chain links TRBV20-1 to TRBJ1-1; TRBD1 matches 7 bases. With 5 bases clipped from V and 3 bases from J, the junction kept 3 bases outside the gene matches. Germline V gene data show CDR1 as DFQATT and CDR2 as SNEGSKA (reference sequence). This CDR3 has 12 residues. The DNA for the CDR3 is TGCAGTGCTTTCGACAGGGACACTGAAGCTTTCTTT. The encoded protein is CSAFDRDTEAFF.

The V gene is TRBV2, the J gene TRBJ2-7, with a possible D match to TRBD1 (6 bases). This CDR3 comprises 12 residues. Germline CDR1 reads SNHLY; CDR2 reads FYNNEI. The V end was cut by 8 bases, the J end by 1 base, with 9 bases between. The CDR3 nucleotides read TGTGCCAGCGCAGGGGAATCCTACGAGCAGTACTTC. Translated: CASAGESYEQYF.

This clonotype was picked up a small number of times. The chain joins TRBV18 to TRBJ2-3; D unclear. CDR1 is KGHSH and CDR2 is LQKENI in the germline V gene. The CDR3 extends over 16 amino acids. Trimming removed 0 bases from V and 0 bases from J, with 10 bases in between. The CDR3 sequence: CASSPPSSRSTDTQYF. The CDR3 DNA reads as TGTGCCAGCTCACCACCGTCCAGCCGAAGCACAGATACGCAGTATTTT.

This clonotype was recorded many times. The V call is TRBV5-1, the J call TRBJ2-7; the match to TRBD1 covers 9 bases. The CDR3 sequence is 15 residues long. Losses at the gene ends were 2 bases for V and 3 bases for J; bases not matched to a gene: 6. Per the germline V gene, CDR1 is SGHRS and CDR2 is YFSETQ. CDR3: CASSLGQGRNYEQYF. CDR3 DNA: TGCGCCAGCAGCTTAGGACAGGGGCGAAACTACGAGCAGTACTTC.

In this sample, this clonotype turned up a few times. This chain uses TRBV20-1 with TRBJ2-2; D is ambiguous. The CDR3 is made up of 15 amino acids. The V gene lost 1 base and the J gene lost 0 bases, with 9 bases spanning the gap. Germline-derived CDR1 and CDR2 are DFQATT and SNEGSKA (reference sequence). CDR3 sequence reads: CSARGLLSNTGELFF. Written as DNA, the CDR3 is TGCAGTGCTAGAGGTCTACTTTCGAACACCGGGGAGCTGTTTTTT.

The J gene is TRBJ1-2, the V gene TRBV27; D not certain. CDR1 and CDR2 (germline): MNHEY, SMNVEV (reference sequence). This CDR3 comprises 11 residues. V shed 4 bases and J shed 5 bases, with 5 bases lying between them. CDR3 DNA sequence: TGTGCCAGCAGTTCCGGGTATGGCTACACCTTC. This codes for CASSSGYGYTF.

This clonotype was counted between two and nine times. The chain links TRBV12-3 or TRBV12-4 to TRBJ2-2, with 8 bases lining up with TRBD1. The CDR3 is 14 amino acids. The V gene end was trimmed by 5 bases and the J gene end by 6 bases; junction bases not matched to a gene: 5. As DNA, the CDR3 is TGTGCCAGCAGTACGAACAGGGGGTCCGGGGAGCTGTTTTTT. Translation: CASSTNRGSGELFF.

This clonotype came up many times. The CDR3 bases are TGCAGTGCTAGAGGTTTAGCTTTCACAGATACGCAGTATTTT. It specifies CSARGLAFTDTQYF. The rearrangement uses TRBV20-1 and TRBJ2-3; D gene ambiguous. This CDR3 comprises 14 residues. Germline CDR1 DFQATT, CDR2 SNEGSKA (reference sequence). V lost 1 base to trimming and J lost 2 bases, with 10 bases between them.

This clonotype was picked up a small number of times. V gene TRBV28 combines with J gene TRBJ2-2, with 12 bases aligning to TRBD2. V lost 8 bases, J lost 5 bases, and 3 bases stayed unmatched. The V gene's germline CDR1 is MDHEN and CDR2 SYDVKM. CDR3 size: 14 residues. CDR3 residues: CASGTSGRTGELFF. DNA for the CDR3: TGTGCCAGCGGGACTAGCGGGCGAACCGGGGAGCTGTTTTTT.

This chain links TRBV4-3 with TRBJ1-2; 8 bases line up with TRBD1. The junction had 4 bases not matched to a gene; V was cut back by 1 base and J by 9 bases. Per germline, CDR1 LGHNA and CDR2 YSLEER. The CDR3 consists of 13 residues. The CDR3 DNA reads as TGCGCCAGCAGCCAAGCTGGACAGGGACGCTACACCTTC. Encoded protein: CASSQAGQGRYTF.

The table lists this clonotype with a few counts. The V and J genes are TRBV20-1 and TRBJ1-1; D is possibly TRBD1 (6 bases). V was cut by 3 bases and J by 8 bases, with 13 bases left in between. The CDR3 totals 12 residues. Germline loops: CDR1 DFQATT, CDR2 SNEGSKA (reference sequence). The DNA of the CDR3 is TGCAGTGCTAGGGGGACACGGCGCGAAGCTTTCTTT. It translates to CSARGTRREAFF.

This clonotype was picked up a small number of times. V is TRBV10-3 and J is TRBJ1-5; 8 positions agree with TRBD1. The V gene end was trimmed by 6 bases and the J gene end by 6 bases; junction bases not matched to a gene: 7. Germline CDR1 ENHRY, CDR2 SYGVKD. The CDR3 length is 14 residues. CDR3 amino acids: CAISPTGGSQPQHF. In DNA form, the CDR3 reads TGTGCCATCAGCCCCACAGGGGGAAGTCAGCCCCAGCATTTT.

The CDR3 loop reads CASSLSLTGANVLTF. The CDR3 region has the DNA TGTGCCAGCAGCTTATCTCTTACTGGGGCCAACGTCCTGACTTTC. The chain has TRBV7-3 and TRBJ2-6; D unclear. V was shortened by 2 bases and J by 2 bases, with 7 bases between the two germline ends. Looked up from germline, CDR1 is SGHTA and CDR2 is FQGTGA. This CDR3 comprises 15 residues.

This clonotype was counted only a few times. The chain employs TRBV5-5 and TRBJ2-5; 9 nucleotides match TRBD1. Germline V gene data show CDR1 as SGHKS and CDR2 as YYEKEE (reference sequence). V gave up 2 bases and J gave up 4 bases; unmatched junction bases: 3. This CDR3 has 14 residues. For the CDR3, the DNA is TGTGCCAGCAGCTTAGGGACAGGGCGAGAGACCCAGTACTTC. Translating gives CASSLGTGRETQYF.

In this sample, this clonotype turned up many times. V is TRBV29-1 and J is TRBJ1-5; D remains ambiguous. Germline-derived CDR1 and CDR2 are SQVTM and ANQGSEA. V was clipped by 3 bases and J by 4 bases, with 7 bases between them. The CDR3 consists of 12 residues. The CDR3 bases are TGCAGCGTTGAGGCGGATAATCAGCCCCAGCATTTT. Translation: CSVEADNQPQHF.